The next 5 T cell receptor beta chains were all read from a single sample in a study of blood T cell repertoires in COVID-19. Using immunoSEQ multiplex PCR, the repertoire was profiled, and TCRdb retains in-frame clones only, with some absent. This table has 200,000 to 300,000 clones, over 80% appearing once. The sequencing input was peripheral blood. These receptors were taken from a middle-aged woman with acute or convalescent COVID-19.

The rearrangement joins TRBV4-1 to TRBJ1-4; 7 nucleotides align to TRBD1. CDR1 is MGHRA, CDR2 YSYEKL, per germline. The CDR3 runs to 19 residues. The V and J ends lost 4 bases and 1 base, in that order; junction bases with no gene match: 15. The CDR3 sequence is CASSPKGAGRSVTNEKLFF. The CDR3 DNA sequence: TGCGCCAGCAGCCCCAAGGGGGCAGGGAGATCGGTAACTAATGAAAAACTGTTTTTT.

The chain links TRBV12-5 to TRBJ2-3, with unresolved D. This CDR3 has 12 residues. Germline-derived CDR1 and CDR2 are LGHNT and FRNRAP. With 7 bases removed from V and 4 bases from J, the gap between germline ends came to 9 bases. The CDR3 protein is CASVPSADTQYF. CDR3 bases: TGTGCTAGTGTCCCGAGCGCAGATACGCAGTATTTT.

This chain connects TRBV10-1 to TRBJ2-3, with 12 bases lining up with TRBD2. The J segment lost 1 base and the V segment lost 1 base, leaving 0 bases of the junction unmatched. The CDR3 has 16 amino acids. Germline CDR1 and CDR2: WNHNN and SYGVQD (reference sequence). The CDR3 DNA reads as TGCGCCAGCAGTGAGTGGACTAGCGGGGGCACAGATACGCAGTATTTT. This codes for CASSEWTSGGTDTQYF.

The chain has TRBV5-1 and TRBJ1-4; possible D gene TRBD1, 6 bases. V gave up 3 bases and J gave up 2 bases, with 20 bases separating them. Germline V gene sequence: CDR1 SGHRS, CDR2 YFSETQ. This CDR3 spans 18 amino acids. The CDR3 region is CASSSPGHHWGTNEKLFF. Written as DNA, the CDR3 is TGCGCCAGCAGCTCGCCGGGACACCACTGGGGGACTAATGAAAAACTGTTTTTT.

To note about this clone: It is unclear where the CDR3 begins or ends on the DNA, so no DNA is shown, and the CDR3 is as TCRdb lists it. CDR3 amino acids: CASSKVGPGANVLTF. The J gene is TRBJ2-6, the V gene TRBV21-1; the table's TRBD1 call for D was not verified on the DNA. TRBV21-1 is an annotated pseudogene. The CDR3 is 15 residues long, ends included.